This T cell receptor beta chain emerged from a study of spatial heterogeneity in lung cancer. Study-wide context: Strong correlation linked TCR transcript counts in tumor regions to a T cell module score derived from matched bulk RNA-seq. Whole-study results and caveats: Intratumoral expanded alpha and beta TCR counts were found to track tumor mutation counts.

MiXCR, applied by TCRdb to the 5' RACE reads, yields one record per CDR3 protein. The table includes around 100,000 distinct CDR3 sequences, around 4.8% detected once. The sample's time point: sample taken at primary tumor resection. From tumor, nontumor lung or frozen PBMC, whole RNA was taken unsorted for sequencing. In the case of this clonotype: What it binds is unknown.

The TCR sequence derives from a male donor with early-stage non-small cell lung cancer. This material consisted of lung tumor tissue, taken at surgery.

This CDR3 reads CASSPLSRGHSPLHF. For the CDR3, the DNA is TGCGCCAGCAGCCCGTTATCCCGGGGCCATTCACCCCTCCACTTT. The chain joins TRBV4-1 to TRBJ1-6; D is possibly TRBD1 (5 bases). The CDR3 loop spans 15 amino acids. V was cut by 4 bases and J by 8 bases, with 15 bases left in between. Germline assignment: CDR1 MGHRA and CDR2 YSYEKL.